The 21 T cell receptor beta chains below all came from one sample that was sequenced in a study of shared clonotypes between healthy human individuals. Data came from immunoSEQ multiplex PCR; TCRdb stores just in-frame clones and leaves some out. There are some 790,000 clones in the sample; approximately 72% occur only once, and approximately 1.7% lies in the top ten. The sequenced sample consisted of memory CD4+ T cells sorted from blood. Subset defined: CD45RA-negative fraction. The receptors stem from a woman in her 30s in good health.

The chain carries TRBV5-1 and TRBJ1-2, with 7 bases identical to TRBD1. Germline V gene lookup returns CDR1 SGHRS and CDR2 YFSETQ. Trimming at V came to 2 bases and at J to 4 bases, leaving 5 bases not matched to a gene. This CDR3 spans 14 amino acids. The CDR3 coding sequence is TGCGCCAGCAGCTTCTTTCCAGGGGGCTATGGCTACACCTTC. This gives the protein CASSFFPGGYGYTF. Complete variable domain (other parts from reference TRBV5-1 and TRBJ1-2): KAGVTQTPRYLIKTRGQQVTLSCSPISGHRSVSWYQQTPGQGLQFLFEYFSETQRNKGNFPGRFSGRQFSNSRSEMNVSTLELGDSALYLCASSFFPGGYGYTFGSGTRLTVV.

This clone occurred a few times. The gene calls are TRBV5-1 and TRBJ2-5; D is ambiguous. Germline CDR1 and CDR2: SGHRS and YFSETQ. The V gene lost 0 bases and the J gene lost 2 bases, with 11 bases spanning the gap. CDR3 size: 15 residues. The CDR3 DNA reads as TGCGCCAGCAGCTTGGGGGCAGGTCCACAAGAGACCCAGTACTTC. Amino acids: CASSLGAGPQETQYF.

The chain links TRBV7-7 to TRBJ2-3; D uncertain. V was trimmed by 5 bases and J by 5 bases, leaving 11 bases between them. The CDR3 has 13 residues. Germline loops: CDR1 SSHAT, CDR2 FNYEAQ (reference sequence). CDR3 in amino acids: CASSRAPGDTQYF. The CDR3 nucleotides read TGTGCCAGCAGCAGGGCCCCTGGAGATACGCAGTATTTT.

This clone was seen once. V is TRBV11-3 and J is TRBJ2-3, with D unclear. CDR1 and CDR2 from the germline V gene are SGHNT and YENEEA. Trimming stripped 2 bases from V and 4 bases from J, with 7 bases between. This CDR3 comprises 13 residues. DNA of the CDR3: TGTGCCAGCAGCTTAAACGCGGCAGATACGCAGTATTTT. Residues: CASSLNAADTQYF.

The gene calls are TRBV28 and TRBJ2-3; weak D call: TRBD2 (6 bases). The CDR3 sequence is 15 residues long. Germline V gene sequence: CDR1 MDHEN, CDR2 SYDVKM. The V gene lost 8 bases and the J gene lost 2 bases, with 17 bases spanning the gap. The CDR3 loop is CASRSGAGSTDTQYF. The CDR3, as DNA: TGTGCCAGCCGGTCCGGAGCGGGCTCCACAGATACGCAGTATTTT.

This chain connects TRBV10-1 to TRBJ2-3; 14 bases are a match to TRBD2. The ends lost 4 bases at V and 4 bases at J; junction bases unmatched: 4. CDR1 is WNHNN and CDR2 is SYGVQD in the germline V gene (reference sequence). CDR3 length equals 16 residues. CDR3 sequence (DNA): TGCGCCAGCAGTGGGGGGACTAGCGGGAGTGCAGATACGCAGTATTTT. Translation: CASSGGTSGSADTQYF.

The chain has TRBV5-1 and TRBJ2-7, with TRBD2 identical over 10 bases. The trim removed 1 base at V and 5 bases at J, leaving 6 bases unmatched. CDR1 and CDR2 (germline): SGHRS, YFSETQ. CDR3 length: 15 residues. DNA for the CDR3: TGCGCCAGCAGCTTGTTGGCTAGCGGGAGCCACGAGCAGTACTTC. It is translated as CASSLLASGSHEQYF. Complete variable domain (other parts from reference TRBV5-1 and TRBJ2-7): KAGVTQTPRYLIKTRGQQVTLSCSPISGHRSVSWYQQTPGQGLQFLFEYFSETQRNKGNFPGRFSGRQFSNSRSEMNVSTLELGDSALYLCASSLLASGSHEQYFGPGTRLTVT.

The chain has TRBV4-2 and TRBJ1-2; D call uncertain. The V end was cut by 1 base, the J end by 6 bases, with 12 bases between. CDR1 is LGHNA, CDR2 YNFKEQ, per germline. The CDR3 length is 14 residues. CDR3 protein: CASSQVSAPDGYTF. As DNA, the CDR3 is TGTGCCAGCAGCCAAGTAAGTGCGCCGGATGGCTACACCTTC.

With respect to this clone: Other DNA sequences in this sample translate to the same CDR3. The J gene is TRBJ2-5, the V gene TRBV5-1; D unclear. The length of the CDR3 is 11 residues. Germline CDR1 reads SGHRS; CDR2 reads YFSETQ. The V end lost 3 bases, the J end lost 0 bases, and 0 bases lay between the germline ends. The CDR3 coding sequence is TGCGCCAGCAGCTACCAAGAGACCCAGTACTTC. Its protein is CASSYQETQYF.

The J gene is TRBJ2-1, the V gene TRBV10-3; D gene unclear. The CDR3 runs to 16 residues. Germline CDR1 reads ENHRY; CDR2 reads SYGVKD. Trimming shortened V by 0 bases and J by 5 bases, and 14 bases separated the two germline ends. The CDR3 loop reads CAISESAWAGDNEQFF. CDR3 bases: TGTGCCATCAGTGAGTCGGCGTGGGCCGGCGACAATGAGCAGTTCTTC.

The chain has TRBV10-1 and TRBJ2-7; weak D call: TRBD1 (6 bases). The CDR3 contains 17 residues. V was pared by 6 bases and J by 3 bases, with 24 bases between. The germline gives CDR1 WNHNN, CDR2 SYGVQD (reference sequence). The CDR3 loop reads CASSGVGATGTLYEQYF. DNA of the CDR3: TGCGCCAGCAGCGGAGTGGGCGCCACAGGGACCCTCTACGAGCAGTACTTC.

The chain is built from TRBV5-8 and TRBJ1-5, with TRBD1 matching 7 bases. V trimming: 7 bases; J trimming: 0 bases; junction bases outside the gene matches: 4. The CDR3 runs to 14 residues. The germline CDR1 and CDR2 sequences are SGHTS and YDEGEE. For the CDR3, the DNA is TGTGCCAGCGGGGACAGAAATAGCAATCAGCCCCAGCATTTT. It codes for CASGDRNSNQPQHF. Full variable domain (outside the CDR3, taken from reference TRBV5-8 and TRBJ1-5): EAGVTQSPTHLIKTRGQQATLRCSPISGHTSVYWYQQALGLGLQFLLWYDEGEERNRGNFPPRFSGRQFPNYSSELNVNALELEDSALYLCASGDRNSNQPQHFGDGTRLSIL.

The chain couples TRBV18 to TRBJ2-2; D gene ambiguous. CDR1 is KGHSH, CDR2 LQKENI, per germline. The CDR3 totals 13 residues. Between the trimmed V and J ends, which lost 6 bases and 3 bases, there was a span of 8 bases. The CDR3 here is CASSLKDTGELFF. The CDR3 nucleotides read TGTGCCAGCTCCCTCAAGGACACCGGGGAGCTGTTTTTT.

The CDR3 region is CASSGWDSRDTQYF. CDR3 DNA: TGTGCCAGCAGCGGTTGGGACTCACGAGATACGCAGTATTTT. The V and J genes are TRBV5-4 and TRBJ2-3; a possible D gene is TRBD2 (6 bases). Trimming removed 4 bases from V and 5 bases from J, with 14 bases in between. This CDR3 has 14 residues. Germline V gene lookup returns CDR1 SGHNT and CDR2 YYREEE (reference sequence).

The chain has TRBV28 and TRBJ1-4, with D perhaps TRBD1 (5 bases). From germline, CDR1 is MDHEN and CDR2 SYDVKM. The CDR3 sequence is 15 residues long. Trimming left V 6 bases short and J 3 bases short, with 14 bases between. The DNA of the CDR3 is TGTGCCAGCAGGTTCTCAGGGACGGCTAATGAAAAACTGTTTTTT. Translated: CASRFSGTANEKLFF.

Details on this clone: Different DNA sequences within this sample yield the same CDR3. The chain uses TRBV6-1 and TRBJ1-2, with a possible D match to TRBD1 (6 bases). Germline assignment: CDR1 MNHNS and CDR2 SASEGT. The CDR3 runs to 13 residues. V was pared by 2 bases and J by 3 bases, with 7 bases between. Here the CDR3 DNA reads TGTGCCAGCAGTGAATCAGGGGACTATGGCTACACCTTC. It is translated as CASSESGDYGYTF.

V is TRBV19 and J is TRBJ2-5, with D maybe TRBD1 (5 bases). V was shortened by 5 bases and J by 5 bases, with 18 bases between the two germline ends. Germline loops: CDR1 LNHDA, CDR2 SQIVND (reference sequence). This CDR3 spans 15 amino acids. In nucleotides, the CDR3 is TGTGCCAGTAGTGGCGGTGTGGGGCCGCGTGAGACCCAGTACTTC. This codes for CASSGGVGPRETQYF.

The rearrangement uses TRBV6-8 and TRBJ1-2; TRBD1 matches at 7 bases. CDR3 length equals 13 residues. J gave up 2 bases and V 6 bases, and 3 bases lay outside the gene matches. Germline CDR1 and CDR2: MNHGY and SAAAGT. The CDR3 is CASSPRGNYGYTF. DNA for the CDR3: TGTGCCAGCAGCCCCAGGGGGAACTATGGCTACACCTTC.

This clone has at least ten counts. The rearrangement uses TRBV6-1 and TRBJ1-2; weak D call: TRBD1 (6 bases). Germline-derived CDR1 and CDR2 are MNHNS and SASEGT. This CDR3 has 14 residues. V dropped 4 bases and J dropped 2 bases, with 11 bases sitting between them. Here the CDR3 DNA reads TGTGCCAGCAGTGGCTACAGGGCAAACTATGGCTACACCTTC. Translated: CASSGYRANYGYTF.

V usage is TRBV5-1 and J usage is TRBJ2-1; 16 bases match TRBD2. The CDR3 spans 17 residues. Germline V gene sequence: CDR1 SGHRS, CDR2 YFSETQ. With 4 bases clipped from V and 5 bases from J, the junction kept 6 bases outside the gene matches. CDR3 sequence reads: CASSRGTSGRVHNEQFF. In DNA form, the CDR3 reads TGCGCCAGCAGCAGGGGGACTAGCGGGAGGGTTCACAATGAGCAGTTCTTC.

The J gene is TRBJ1-5, the V gene TRBV4-2; no firm D call. Trimming removed 5 bases at V and 4 bases at J, with 15 bases between. Germline CDR1 LGHNA, CDR2 YNFKEQ. CDR3 length: 15 amino acids. The CDR3: CASSDHPEFNQPQHF. DNA for the CDR3: TGTGCCAGCAGCGATCACCCGGAATTTAATCAGCCCCAGCATTTT.